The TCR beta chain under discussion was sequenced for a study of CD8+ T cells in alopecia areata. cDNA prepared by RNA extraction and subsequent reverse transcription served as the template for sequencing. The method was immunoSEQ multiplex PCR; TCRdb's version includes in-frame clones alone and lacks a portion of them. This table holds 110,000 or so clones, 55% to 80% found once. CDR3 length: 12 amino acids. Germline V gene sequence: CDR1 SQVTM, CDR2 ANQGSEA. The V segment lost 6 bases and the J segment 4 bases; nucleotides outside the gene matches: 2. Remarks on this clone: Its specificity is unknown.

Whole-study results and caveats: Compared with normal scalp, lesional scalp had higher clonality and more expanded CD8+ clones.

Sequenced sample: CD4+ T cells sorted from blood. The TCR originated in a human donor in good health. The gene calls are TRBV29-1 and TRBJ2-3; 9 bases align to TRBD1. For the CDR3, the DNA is TGCAGCGTAACAGGGGGCCCAGATACGCAGTATTTT. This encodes CSVTGGPDTQYF.